These 25 T cell receptor beta chains share one sample of origin, sequenced in a study of monozygotic twins with cystic fibrosis. Measured with immunoSEQ multiplex PCR; TCRdb has only the in-frame clones, and not every one. Among 25,000 or so clones, 90% were seen once, and the ten largest hold roughly 0.54%. Input material: blood. Receptors were obtained from a girl aged 2 to 9 with cystic fibrosis.

The rearrangement links TRBV30 to TRBJ2-5, with 11 bases aligning to TRBD1. V gave up 3 bases and J gave up 3 bases; unmatched junction bases: 9. Germline V gene sequence: CDR1 GTSNPN, CDR2 SVGIG (reference sequence). The CDR3 is 16 residues long. This CDR3 reads CAWSVGQGARKETQYF. The CDR3 DNA is TGTGCCTGGAGCGTCGGACAGGGGGCGAGAAAAGAGACCCAGTACTTC.

This rearrangement joins TRBV5-1 to TRBJ1-2; D call uncertain. Trimming took off 5 bases at V and 6 bases at J, with 14 bases between the two ends. The CDR3 is made up of 13 amino acids. Germline CDR1 reads SGHRS; CDR2 reads YFSETQ. CDR3 protein: CASRILRSDGYTF. In DNA form, the CDR3 reads TGCGCCAGCAGGATCCTCCGGAGTGATGGCTACACCTTC.

CDR3 DNA: TGTGCCAGCAGAGAACAGGGTATAATAGCCGAGCAGTACTTC. Its protein product is CASREQGIIAEQYF. This chain uses TRBV11-2 with TRBJ2-7, with D possibly being TRBD1 (6 bases). The CDR3 is 14 residues long. Per germline, CDR1 SGHAT and CDR2 FQNNGV. Trimming removed 6 bases at V and 6 bases at J, with 18 bases between.

The genes are TRBV6-4 and TRBJ1-6; 7 bases are a match to TRBD1. This CDR3 is built from 16 residues. After removal of 0 bases from V and 10 bases from J, the junction contained 9 bases not matched to a gene. Germline CDR1 is MRHNA and CDR2 is SNTAGT. The CDR3 spells CASSDSPGAGGSPLHF. CDR3 sequence (DNA): TGTGCCAGCAGTGACTCCCCGGGGGCAGGGGGATCACCCCTCCACTTT.

J is TRBJ1-4 and V is TRBV5-1; D uncertain. Germline V gene data show CDR1 as SGHRS and CDR2 as YFSETQ. This CDR3 contains 14 residues. V was shortened by 2 bases and J by 3 bases, with 8 bases between the two germline ends. This chain's CDR3 is CASSLGWANEKLFF. CDR3 in DNA: TGCGCCAGCAGCTTAGGGTGGGCTAATGAAAAACTGTTTTTT.

This clone was detected only a few times. This chain uses TRBV30 with TRBJ1-2; D gene unclear. V was pared by 8 bases and J by 4 bases, with 14 bases between. Germline CDR1 reads GTSNPN; CDR2 reads SVGIG (reference sequence). This CDR3 is built from 12 residues. In DNA, the CDR3 is TGTGCCGGACTTACAGTTTCCTATGGCTACACCTTC. Its protein is CAGLTVSYGYTF.

The chain joins TRBV6-1 to TRBJ1-1; D call uncertain. The CDR3 is 12 residues long. CDR1 is MNHNS and CDR2 is SASEGT in the germline V gene. The V end was cut by 7 bases, the J end by 2 bases, with 8 bases between. The CDR3 spells CASIGPNTEAFF. The CDR3 coding sequence is TGTGCCAGCATCGGCCCTAACACTGAAGCTTTCTTT.

The chain couples TRBV11-2 to TRBJ2-7, with a weak D call TRBD1 (6 bases). V was trimmed by 5 bases and J by 3 bases, leaving 11 bases between them. In germline, CDR1 is SGHAT, CDR2 FQNNGV. This CDR3 is 13 amino acids long. The CDR3 protein is CASSRGINYEQYF. In DNA, the CDR3 is TGTGCCAGCAGCAGGGGGATAAACTACGAGCAGTACTTC. Filled out from reference TRBV11-2 and TRBJ2-7, the complete variable domain reads EAGVAQSPRYKIIEKRQSVAFWCNPISGHATLYWYQQILGQGPKLLIQFQNNGVVDDSQLPKDRFSAERLKGVDSTLKIQPAKLEDSAVYLCASSRGINYEQYFGPGTRLTVT.

This chain links TRBV11-2 with TRBJ2-7; 9 nucleotides align to TRBD1. The V gene's germline CDR1 is SGHAT and CDR2 FQNNGV. J gave up 5 bases and V 5 bases, and 7 bases lay outside the gene matches. The CDR3 extends over 14 amino acids. CDR3: CASSPGTGSHEQYF. CDR3 DNA sequence: TGTGCCAGCAGCCCCGGGACAGGGTCACACGAGCAGTACTTC.

The chain employs TRBV27 and TRBJ2-7, with D perhaps matching TRBD1 or TRBD2 (5 bases each). This CDR3 has 16 amino acids. The germline V gene encodes CDR1 MNHEY and CDR2 SMNVEV (reference sequence). V was shortened by 6 bases and J by 2 bases, with 20 bases between the two germline ends. The chain's CDR3 is CASRKIPGTLPYEQYF. The CDR3 region has the DNA TGTGCCAGCAGAAAAATCCCCGGGACCCTTCCCTACGAGCAGTACTTC.

The chain has TRBV19 and TRBJ1-5; D may be TRBD1 (6 bases). The germline V gene has CDR1 LNHDA and CDR2 SQIVND (reference sequence). The CDR3 sequence is 13 residues long. Trimming cost V 4 bases and J 7 bases, with 11 bases left between them. CDR3 DNA sequence: TGTGCCAGTAGTAGAAACAGGGTGCAGCCCCAGCATTTT. Translated: CASSRNRVQPQHF.

This clone has more than one count but fewer than ten. J is TRBJ1-2 and V is TRBV6-5, with a tentative D call TRBD1 (5 bases). Germline V gene data show CDR1 as MNHEY and CDR2 as SVGAGI. The ends were cut back, 6 bases at V and 1 base at J, with 12 bases in the middle. The CDR3 length is 14 residues. CDR3 DNA sequence: TGTGCCAGCAGACCCCCCGGGGGTAACTATGGCTACACCTTC. This gives the protein CASRPPGGNYGYTF.

The V call is TRBV7-9, the J call TRBJ2-7; 8 bases agree with TRBD2. The germline gives CDR1 SEHNR, CDR2 FQNEAQ (reference sequence). There are 15 residues in the CDR3. V gave up 1 base and J gave up 5 bases; unmatched junction bases: 7. CDR3 protein: CASSLGTGTRDEQYF. The CDR3, as DNA: TGTGCCAGCAGCTTAGGAACCGGGACTAGGGACGAGCAGTACTTC.

This chain connects TRBV10-1 to TRBJ2-1; D is undetermined. The CDR3 spans 15 residues. Germline V gene data show CDR1 as WNHNN and CDR2 as SYGVQD (reference sequence). Trimming took off 1 base at V and 0 bases at J, with 7 bases between the two ends. CDR3 coding DNA: TGCGCCAGCAGTGAGTTATTCAGCTCCTACAATGAGCAGTTCTTC. Its protein product is CASSELFSSYNEQFF.

This clone was seen only once. CDR3 sequence: CASSHGASKILAKNIQYF. In nucleotides, the CDR3 is TGCGCCAGCAGCCACGGGGCATCGAAAATCCTAGCCAAAAACATTCAGTACTTC. V is TRBV4-1 and J is TRBJ2-4; the D gene could be TRBD1 or TRBD2 (5 bases each). Trimming cost V 3 bases and J 0 bases, with 18 bases left between them. The germline CDR1 and CDR2 sequences are MGHRA and YSYEKL. This CDR3 has 18 amino acids.

This rearrangement joins TRBV9 to TRBJ1-1, with D unresolved. Germline V gene data show CDR1 as SGDLS and CDR2 as YYNGEE. Trimming cost V 2 bases and J 5 bases, with 13 bases left between them. The CDR3 is 14 amino acids. CDR3 region: CASSVWGDTTEAFF. CDR3 in DNA: TGTGCCAGCAGCGTTTGGGGTGATACGACTGAAGCTTTCTTT.

The chain employs TRBV6-5 and TRBJ2-2; TRBD1 agrees at 7 bases. The length of the CDR3 is 14 residues. J gave up 7 bases and V 6 bases, and 8 bases lay outside the gene matches. The germline V gene encodes CDR1 MNHEY and CDR2 SVGAGI. The CDR3 nucleotides read TGTGCCAGCAGATTGACAGGGATGGGCGGGGAGCTGTTTTTT. The encoded protein is CASRLTGMGGELFF.

The genes are TRBV4-3 and TRBJ1-4; D call uncertain. With 0 bases removed from V and 8 bases from J, the gap between germline ends came to 13 bases. CDR1 is LGHNA, CDR2 YSLEER, per germline. The length of the CDR3 is 15 residues. The CDR3 spells CASSQDWTYREKLFF. In nucleotides, the CDR3 is TGCGCCAGCAGCCAAGATTGGACCTATCGGGAAAAACTGTTTTTT.

This sequence joins TRBV29-1 and TRBJ2-7; D remains ambiguous. Trimming shortened V by 4 bases and J by 3 bases, and 22 bases separated the two germline ends. Germline V lookup: CDR1 SQVTM, CDR2 ANQGSEA. The CDR3 length is 16 residues. CDR3 sequence reads: CSVAGTLGKVDYEQYF. In DNA, the CDR3 is TGCAGCGTTGCCGGCACGTTGGGTAAGGTCGACTACGAGCAGTACTTC.

The chain carries TRBV9 and TRBJ2-2, with TRBD1 matching 7 bases. Germline V gene sequence: CDR1 SGDLS, CDR2 YYNGEE. The J segment lost 2 bases and the V segment lost 3 bases, leaving 4 bases of the junction unmatched. This CDR3 comprises 15 residues. CDR3 residues: CASSGTGLNTGELFF. In DNA, the CDR3 is TGTGCCAGCAGCGGGACAGGCCTAAACACCGGGGAGCTGTTTTTT.

This clone has more than one count but fewer than ten. The rearrangement links TRBV5-6 to TRBJ1-5; tentatively, D is TRBD1 (5 bases). Germline-derived CDR1 and CDR2 are SGHDT and YYEEEE. The length of the CDR3 is 13 residues. Deletions cut 4 bases from V and 1 base from J, with 6 bases between. CDR3 sequence reads: CASSGGSNQPQHF. The CDR3 region has the DNA TGTGCCAGCAGCGGGGGGAGCAATCAGCCCCAGCATTTT.

This chain joins TRBV13 and TRBJ1-1; no definite D call. V lost 2 bases and J lost 6, with 13 bases in between. The CDR3 length is 14 residues. Germline V gene sequence: CDR1 PRHDT, CDR2 FYEKMQ (reference sequence). The CDR3 bases are TGTGCCAGCAGCTTATCGGATCCGTGGGCTGAAGCTTTCTTT. It yields the protein CASSLSDPWAEAFF.

This clone appeared a single time. This chain joins TRBV7-2 and TRBJ2-7; TRBD1 might be the D (5 bases). Trimming took 1 base from V and 3 from J, leaving 16 bases between them. The germline V gene has CDR1 SGHTA and CDR2 FQGNSA. CDR3 length: 16 residues. In nucleotides, the CDR3 is TGTGCCAGCAGCTTAGTACCCTCAGGACATTACTACGAGCAGTACTTC. The encoded protein is CASSLVPSGHYYEQYF.

The table lists this clone with a count of one. V and J are TRBV10-3 and TRBJ2-2; TRBD2 aligns across 8 bases. The V gene's germline CDR1 is ENHRY and CDR2 SYGVKD. CDR3 length: 14 residues. The trim removed 2 bases at V and 6 bases at J, leaving 2 bases unmatched. CDR3 in DNA: TGTGCCATCAGTGAGCGGGGGGGCCCCGGGGAGCTGTTTTTT. Amino acids: CAISERGGPGELFF.

The table lists this clone with a few counts. CDR3: CATSPGLTSGVYEQYF. The CDR3 DNA sequence: TGTGCCACCAGCCCGGGGCTAACTAGCGGGGTCTACGAGCAGTACTTC. The V gene is TRBV15, the J gene TRBJ2-7; 10 bases line up with TRBD2. J gave up 3 bases and V 5 bases, and 10 bases lay outside the gene matches. Germline CDR1 reads LNHNV; CDR2 reads YYDKDF (reference sequence). The CDR3 is 16 residues long.